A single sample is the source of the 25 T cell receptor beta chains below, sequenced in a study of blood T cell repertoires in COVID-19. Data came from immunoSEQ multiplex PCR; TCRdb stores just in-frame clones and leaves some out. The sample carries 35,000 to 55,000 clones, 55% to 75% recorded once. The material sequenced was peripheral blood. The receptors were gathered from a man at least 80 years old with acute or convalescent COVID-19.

This CDR3 reads CASSSLADRYSGNTIYF. Written as DNA, the CDR3 is TGTGCCAGCAGCTCACTAGCGGACAGATACTCTGGAAACACCATATATTTT. The gene calls are TRBV9 and TRBJ1-3; weak D call: TRBD1 (6 bases). Trimming stripped 4 bases from V and 0 bases from J, with 17 bases between. The CDR3 consists of 17 residues. CDR1 is SGDLS and CDR2 is YYNGEE in the germline V gene.

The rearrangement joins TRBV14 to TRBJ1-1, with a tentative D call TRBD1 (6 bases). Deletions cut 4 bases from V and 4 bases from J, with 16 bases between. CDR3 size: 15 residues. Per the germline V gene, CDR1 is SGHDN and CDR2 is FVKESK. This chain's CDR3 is CASSPKQGVGTEAFF. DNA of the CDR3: TGTGCCAGCAGCCCTAAACAGGGAGTAGGCACTGAAGCTTTCTTT.

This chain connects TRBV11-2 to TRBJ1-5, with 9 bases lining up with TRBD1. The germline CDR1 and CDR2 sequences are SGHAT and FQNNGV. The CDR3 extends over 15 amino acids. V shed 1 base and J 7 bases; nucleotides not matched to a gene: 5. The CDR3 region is CASSLGTGARQPQHF. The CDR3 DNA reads TGTGCCAGCAGCTTAGGGACAGGGGCTAGGCAGCCCCAGCATTTT.

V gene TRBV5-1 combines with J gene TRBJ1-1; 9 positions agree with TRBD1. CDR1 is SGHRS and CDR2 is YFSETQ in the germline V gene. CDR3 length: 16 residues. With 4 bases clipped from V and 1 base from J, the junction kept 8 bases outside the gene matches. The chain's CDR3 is CASSPGTGIRNTEAFF. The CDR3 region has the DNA TGCGCCAGCAGCCCGGGGACAGGGATTAGGAACACTGAAGCTTTCTTT.

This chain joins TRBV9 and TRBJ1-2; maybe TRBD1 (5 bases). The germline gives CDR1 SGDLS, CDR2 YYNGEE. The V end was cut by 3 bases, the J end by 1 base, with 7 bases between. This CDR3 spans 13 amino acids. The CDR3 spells CASSAGGNYGYTF. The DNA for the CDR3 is TGTGCCAGCAGCGCCGGGGGTAACTATGGCTACACCTTC.

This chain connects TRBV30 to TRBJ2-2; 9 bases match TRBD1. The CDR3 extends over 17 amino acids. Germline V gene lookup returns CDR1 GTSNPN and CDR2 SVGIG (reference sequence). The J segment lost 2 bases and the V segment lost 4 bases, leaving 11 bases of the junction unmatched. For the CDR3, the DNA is TGTGCCTGGACCCGGACAGGGGTTATCTCCAACACCGGGGAGCTGTTTTTT. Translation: CAWTRTGVISNTGELFF.

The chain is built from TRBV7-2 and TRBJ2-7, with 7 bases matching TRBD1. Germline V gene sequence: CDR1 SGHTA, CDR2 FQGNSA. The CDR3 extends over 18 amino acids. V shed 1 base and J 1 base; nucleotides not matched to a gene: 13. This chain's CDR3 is CASSLVPGGYHLSYEQYF. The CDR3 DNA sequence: TGTGCCAGCAGCTTAGTTCCAGGGGGATATCATTTATCCTACGAGCAGTACTTC.

The CDR3 DNA reads TGTGCCAGCAGTGAAGAGGTCGGGCGTGGGACAGACTCTAACTATGGCTACACCTTC. Protein product: CASSEEVGRGTDSNYGYTF. V is TRBV6-1 and J is TRBJ1-2; 7 bases map to TRBD1. This CDR3 has 19 residues. Germline values: CDR1 MNHNS, CDR2 SASEGT. Unmatched junction bases numbered 14, after V lost 1 base and J lost 0 bases.

The CDR3 sequence is CATSRGGLGGGTDTQYF. Written as DNA, the CDR3 is TGTGCCACCAGCAGAGGAGGCCTAGGGGGTGGGACAGATACGCAGTATTTT. The chain is built from TRBV15 and TRBJ2-3, with TRBD1 as a possible D gene (6 bases). Deletions cut 1 base from V and 3 bases from J, with 17 bases between. CDR1 is LNHNV and CDR2 is YYDKDF in the germline V gene (reference sequence). CDR3 size: 17 residues.

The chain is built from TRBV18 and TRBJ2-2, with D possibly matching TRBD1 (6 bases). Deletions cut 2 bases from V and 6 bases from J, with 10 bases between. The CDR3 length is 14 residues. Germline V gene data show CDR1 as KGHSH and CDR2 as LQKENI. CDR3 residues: CASSPLGAAGELFF. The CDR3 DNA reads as TGTGCCAGCTCACCATTGGGGGCAGCCGGGGAGCTGTTTTTT.

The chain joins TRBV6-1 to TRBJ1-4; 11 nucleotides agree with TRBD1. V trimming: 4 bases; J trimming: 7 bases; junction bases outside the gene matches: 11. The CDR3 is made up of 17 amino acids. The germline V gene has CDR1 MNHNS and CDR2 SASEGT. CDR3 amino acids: CASSATLPGTGGEKLFF. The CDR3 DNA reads TGTGCCAGCAGTGCTACTCTCCCGGGGACAGGGGGTGAAAAACTGTTTTTT.

The chain's CDR3 is CASSSAPGGGYEQYF. The DNA for the CDR3 is TGTGCCAGCAGCTCGGCGCCGGGGGGAGGCTACGAGCAGTACTTC. The V and J genes are TRBV9 and TRBJ2-7, with 7 bases that match TRBD2. Unmatched junction bases numbered 10, after V lost 4 bases and J lost 3 bases. Germline V gives CDR1 SGDLS, CDR2 YYNGEE. The CDR3 spans 15 residues.

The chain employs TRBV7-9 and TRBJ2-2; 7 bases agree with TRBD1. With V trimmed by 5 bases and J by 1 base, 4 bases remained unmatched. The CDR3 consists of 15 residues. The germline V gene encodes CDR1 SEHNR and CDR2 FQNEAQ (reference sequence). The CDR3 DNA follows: TGTGCCAGCAGCATGGGACAGATGAACACCGGGGAGCTGTTTTTT. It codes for CASSMGQMNTGELFF.

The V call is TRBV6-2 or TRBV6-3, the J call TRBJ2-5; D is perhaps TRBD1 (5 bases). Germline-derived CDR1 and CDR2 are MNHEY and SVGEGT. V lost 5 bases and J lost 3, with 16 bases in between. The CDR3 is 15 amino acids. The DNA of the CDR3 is TGTGCCAGCAGTCCGCAGGGTCTTGCCGAAGAGACCCAGTACTTC. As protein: CASSPQGLAEETQYF.

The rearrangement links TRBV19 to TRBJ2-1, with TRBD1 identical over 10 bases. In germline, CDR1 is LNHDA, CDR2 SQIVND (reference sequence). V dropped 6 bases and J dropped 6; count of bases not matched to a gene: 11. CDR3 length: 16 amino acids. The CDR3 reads CASRQNGDRGPNEQFF. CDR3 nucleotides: TGTGCCAGTAGACAAAACGGGGACAGGGGCCCCAATGAGCAGTTCTTC.

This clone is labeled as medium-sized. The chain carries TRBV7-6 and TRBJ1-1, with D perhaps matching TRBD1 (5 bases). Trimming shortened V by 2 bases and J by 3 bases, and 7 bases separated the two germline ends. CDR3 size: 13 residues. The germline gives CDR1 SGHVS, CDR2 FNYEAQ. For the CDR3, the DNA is TGTGCCAGCAGCTTATCGGGGGACACTGAAGCTTTCTTT. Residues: CASSLSGDTEAFF.

For the CDR3, the DNA is TGTGCCAGCAGCTTAGCGACCGGGAGTGGGGATACGCAGTATTTT. It encodes CASSLATGSGDTQYF. This chain uses TRBV7-6 with TRBJ2-3, with D tentatively TRBD2 (6 bases). CDR1 SGHVS and CDR2 FNYEAQ come from the germline V gene. The length of the CDR3 is 15 residues. Trimming left V 0 bases short and J 6 bases short, with 13 bases between.

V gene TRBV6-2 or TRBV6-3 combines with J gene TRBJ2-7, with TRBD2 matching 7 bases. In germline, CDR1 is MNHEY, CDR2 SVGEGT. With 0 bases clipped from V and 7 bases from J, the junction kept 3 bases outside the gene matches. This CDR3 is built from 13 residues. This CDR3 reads CASSYSTSREQYF. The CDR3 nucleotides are TGTGCCAGCAGTTACTCGACTAGCCGAGAGCAGTACTTC.

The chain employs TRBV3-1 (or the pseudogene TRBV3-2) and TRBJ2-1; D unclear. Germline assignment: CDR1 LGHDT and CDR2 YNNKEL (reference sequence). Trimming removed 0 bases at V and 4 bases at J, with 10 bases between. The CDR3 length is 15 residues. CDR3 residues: CASSQDLRGYNEQFF. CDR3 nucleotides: TGTGCCAGCAGCCAAGATCTGCGCGGATACAATGAGCAGTTCTTC.

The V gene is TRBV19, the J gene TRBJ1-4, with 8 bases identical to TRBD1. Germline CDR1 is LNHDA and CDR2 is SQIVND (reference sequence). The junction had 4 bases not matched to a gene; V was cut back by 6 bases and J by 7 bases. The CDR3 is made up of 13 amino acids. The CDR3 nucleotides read TGTGCCAGTAGGGACAGGGAGGGTGAAAAACTGTTTTTT. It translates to CASRDREGEKLFF.

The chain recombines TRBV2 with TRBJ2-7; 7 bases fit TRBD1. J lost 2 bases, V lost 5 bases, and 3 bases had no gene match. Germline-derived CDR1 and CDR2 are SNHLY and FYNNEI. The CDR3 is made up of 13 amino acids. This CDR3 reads CASSTQGTYEQYF. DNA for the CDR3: TGTGCCAGCAGTACACAGGGGACCTACGAGCAGTACTTC.

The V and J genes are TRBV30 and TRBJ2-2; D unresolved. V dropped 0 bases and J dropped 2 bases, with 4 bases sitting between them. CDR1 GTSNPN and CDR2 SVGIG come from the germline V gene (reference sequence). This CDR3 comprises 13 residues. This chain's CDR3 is CAWSVKNTGELFF. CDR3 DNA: TGTGCCTGGAGTGTCAAAAACACCGGGGAGCTGTTTTTT.

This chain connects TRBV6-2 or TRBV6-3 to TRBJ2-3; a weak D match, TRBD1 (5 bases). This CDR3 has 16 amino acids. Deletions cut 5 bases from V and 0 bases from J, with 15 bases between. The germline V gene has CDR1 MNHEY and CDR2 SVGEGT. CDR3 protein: CASSKGQWPSTDTQYF. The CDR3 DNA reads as TGTGCCAGCAGTAAGGGGCAATGGCCCAGCACAGATACGCAGTATTTT.

As DNA, the CDR3 is TGTGCCAGCAGCCGGGAGTCAGGGGGAACGAACACTGAAGCTTTCTTT. Amino acid sequence: CASSRESGGTNTEAFF. The V and J genes are TRBV3-1 (or the pseudogene TRBV3-2) and TRBJ1-1, with 7 bases aligning to TRBD1. Germline loops: CDR1 LGHDT, CDR2 YNNKEL (reference sequence). This CDR3 is built from 16 residues. Trimming cost V 4 bases and J 1 base; bases outside gene matches: 9.

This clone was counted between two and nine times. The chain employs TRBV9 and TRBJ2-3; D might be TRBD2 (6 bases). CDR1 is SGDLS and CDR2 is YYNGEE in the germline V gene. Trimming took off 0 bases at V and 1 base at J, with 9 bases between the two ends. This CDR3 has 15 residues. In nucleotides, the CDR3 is TGTGCCAGCAGCGTAGATAGCGGACGCACAGATACGCAGTATTTT. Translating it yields CASSVDSGRTDTQYF.